This T cell receptor beta chain emerged from a study of blood T cells in healthy people across ages. Points from the study as a whole: A strong correlation was seen between TCR beta diversity and naive T cell percentage. Older age coincided with a roughly linear decline in TCR beta diversity per million T cells.

The authors ran a second PCR of about 6 to 11 cycles using a sample-barcoded 5' primer and a J-beta primer mix. MiXCR, run by TCRdb on the 5' RACE reads, gives a single entry per CDR3 protein. Among 1.2 million to 1.5 million distinct CDR3 sequences listed, 42% were seen once. Turning to this clonotype: No antigen is known for it.

The total RNA that was extracted per sample amounted to at least 5 micrograms. Germline assignment: CDR1 SGDLS and CDR2 YYNGEE. Trimming cost V 1 base and J 8 bases, with 9 bases left between them. The CDR3 extends over 12 amino acids. Sequencing was performed on blood. The sequence came from a woman under 30 in good health. The chain has TRBV9 and TRBJ1-2, with unresolved D. The CDR3 region has the DNA TGTGCCAGCAGCGTAAACCAGAAGGGCTACACCTTC. Its translation is CASSVNQKGYTF. The full variable domain, rest sourced from reference TRBV9 and TRBJ1-2, is DSGVTQTPKHLITATGQRVTLRCSPRSGDLSVYWYQQSLDQGLQFLIQYYNGEERAKGNILERFSAQQFPDLHSELNLSSLELGDSALYFCASSVNQKGYTFGSGTRLTVV.